These T cell receptor beta chains were read from a single sample in a study of Graves' ophthalmopathy and Graves' hyperthyroidism. From the multiplex PCR reads, TCRdb called clonotypes with MiXCR, one entry per CDR3 protein. This table holds about 410,000 distinct CDR3 sequences, around 18% found once. The sequenced sample was peripheral blood. These receptors came from a woman under 30 with Graves' ophthalmopathy. Each CDR3 is given with its conserved first and last residue. Each record gives: J gene, D gene, V gene, CDR3 protein. D genes are given only for firm matches.

j_gene: TRBJ1-1; d_gene: -; v_gene: TRBV6-2/TRBV6-3; CDR3aa: CASSYGILGNTEAFF
j_gene: TRBJ1-6; d_gene: -; v_gene: TRBV30; CDR3aa: CAWTGFPYNSPLHF
j_gene: TRBJ1-3; d_gene: -; v_gene: TRBV6-5; CDR3aa: CASSSGSGNTIYF
j_gene: TRBJ1-3; d_gene: -; v_gene: TRBV6-5; CDR3aa: CASSPNLGAGNTIYF
j_gene: TRBJ2-5; d_gene: TRBD1; v_gene: TRBV24-1; CDR3aa: CATSENPVDRAKPNQETQYF
j_gene: TRBJ1-5; d_gene: -; v_gene: TRBV19; CDR3aa: CASSIDRVGQPQHF
j_gene: TRBJ2-7; d_gene: -; v_gene: TRBV28; CDR3aa: CASSLMGREQYF
j_gene: TRBJ2-5; d_gene: TRBD2; v_gene: TRBV7-2; CDR3aa: CASSLLAGGEETQYF
j_gene: TRBJ2-4; d_gene: -; v_gene: TRBV12-3/TRBV12-4; CDR3aa: CASSLPAAGWLAKNIQYF
j_gene: TRBJ2-2; d_gene: -; v_gene: TRBV30; CDR3aa: CAWRARPRNTGELFF
j_gene: TRBJ2-4; d_gene: -; v_gene: TRBV25-1; CDR3aa: CASTTGTNIQYF
j_gene: TRBJ1-1; d_gene: TRBD1; v_gene: TRBV5-1; CDR3aa: CASSLGTGGKAFF
j_gene: TRBJ2-5; d_gene: -; v_gene: TRBV5-4; CDR3aa: CASSLPSGTLQETQYF
j_gene: TRBJ1-5; d_gene: -; v_gene: TRBV10-3; CDR3aa: CAIRDSNQPQHF